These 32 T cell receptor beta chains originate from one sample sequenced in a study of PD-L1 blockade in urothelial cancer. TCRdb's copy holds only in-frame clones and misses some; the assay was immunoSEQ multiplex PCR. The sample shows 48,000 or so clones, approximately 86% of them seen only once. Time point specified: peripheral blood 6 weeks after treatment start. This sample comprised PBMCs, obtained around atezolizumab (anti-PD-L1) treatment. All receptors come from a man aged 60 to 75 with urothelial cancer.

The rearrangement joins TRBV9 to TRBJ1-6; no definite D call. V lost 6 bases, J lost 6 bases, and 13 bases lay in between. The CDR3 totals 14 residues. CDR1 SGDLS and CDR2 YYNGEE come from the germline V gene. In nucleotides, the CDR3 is TGTGCCAGCAACCTACTTAACCCTAATTCACCCCTCCACTTT. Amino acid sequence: CASNLLNPNSPLHF.

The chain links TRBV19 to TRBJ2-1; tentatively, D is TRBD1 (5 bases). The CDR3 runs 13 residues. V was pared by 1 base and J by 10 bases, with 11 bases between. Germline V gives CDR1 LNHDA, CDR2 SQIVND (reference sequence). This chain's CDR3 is CASSIGRGGEQFF. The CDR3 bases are TGTGCCAGTAGTATAGGTAGGGGTGGCGAGCAGTTCTTC.

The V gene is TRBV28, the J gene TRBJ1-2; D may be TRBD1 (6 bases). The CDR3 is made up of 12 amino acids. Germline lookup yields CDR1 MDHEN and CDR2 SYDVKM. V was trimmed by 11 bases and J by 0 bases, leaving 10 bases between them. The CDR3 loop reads CASHRANYGYTF. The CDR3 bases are TGTGCCTCACACAGGGCTAACTATGGCTACACCTTC.

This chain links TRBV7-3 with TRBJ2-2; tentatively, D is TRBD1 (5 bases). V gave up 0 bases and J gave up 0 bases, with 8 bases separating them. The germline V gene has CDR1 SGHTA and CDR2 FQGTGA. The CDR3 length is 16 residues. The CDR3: CASSLTGAANTGELFF. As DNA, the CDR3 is TGTGCCAGCAGCTTAACAGGGGCGGCGAACACCGGGGAGCTGTTTTTT.

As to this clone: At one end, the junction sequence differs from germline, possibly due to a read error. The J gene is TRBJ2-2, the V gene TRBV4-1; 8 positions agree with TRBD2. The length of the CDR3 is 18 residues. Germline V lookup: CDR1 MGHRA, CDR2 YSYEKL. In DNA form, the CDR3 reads TGCGCCAGCAGCAAAGAGAATTCGGGGGGGCGTAACACCGGGGAGCTGTTTTTT. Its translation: CASSKENSGGRNTGELFF.

CDR3 sequence (DNA): TGTGCCAGCAGTTACTCACAGGGCCGTGGCTACACCTTC. Residues: CASSYSQGRGYTF. V and J are TRBV6-6 and TRBJ1-2; D is perhaps TRBD1 (6 bases). Germline CDR1 MNHNY, CDR2 SVGAGI (reference sequence). The CDR3 is 13 amino acids. V lost 0 bases and J lost 7, with 9 bases in between.

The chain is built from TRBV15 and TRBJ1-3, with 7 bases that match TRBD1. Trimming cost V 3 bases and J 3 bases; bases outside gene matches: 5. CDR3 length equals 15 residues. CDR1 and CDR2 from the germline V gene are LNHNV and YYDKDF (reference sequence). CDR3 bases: TGTGCCACCAGCAGGGTGACAGGGAATGGAAACACCATATATTTT. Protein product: CATSRVTGNGNTIYF.

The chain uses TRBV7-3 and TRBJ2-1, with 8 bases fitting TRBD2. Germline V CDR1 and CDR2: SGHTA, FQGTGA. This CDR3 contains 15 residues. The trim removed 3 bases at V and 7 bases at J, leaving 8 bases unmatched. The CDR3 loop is CASSLKAGAGNEQFF. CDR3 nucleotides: TGTGCCAGCAGCTTGAAAGCGGGGGCCGGGAATGAGCAGTTCTTC. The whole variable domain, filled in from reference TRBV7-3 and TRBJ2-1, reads GAGVSQTPSNKVTEKGKYVELRCDPISGHTALYWYRQSLGQGPEFLIYFQGTGAADDSGLPNDRFFAVRPEGSVSTLKIQRTERGDSAVYLCASSLKAGAGNEQFFGPGTRLTVL.

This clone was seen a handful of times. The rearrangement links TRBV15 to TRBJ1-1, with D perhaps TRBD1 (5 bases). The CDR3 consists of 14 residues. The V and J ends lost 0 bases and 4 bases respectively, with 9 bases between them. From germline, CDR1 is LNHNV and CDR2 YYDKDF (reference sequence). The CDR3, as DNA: TGTGCCACCAGCAGAGATCGGGGGGGCACTGAAGCTTTCTTT. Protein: CATSRDRGGTEAFF.

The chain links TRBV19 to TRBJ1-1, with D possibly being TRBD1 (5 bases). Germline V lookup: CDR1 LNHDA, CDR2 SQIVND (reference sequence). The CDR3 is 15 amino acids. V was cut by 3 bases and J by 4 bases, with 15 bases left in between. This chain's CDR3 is CASSMDGHARTEAFF. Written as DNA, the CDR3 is TGTGCCAGTAGTATGGACGGACATGCCCGCACTGAAGCTTTCTTT. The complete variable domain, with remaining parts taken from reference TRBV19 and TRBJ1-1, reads DGGITQSPKYLFRKEGQNVTLSCEQNLNHDAMYWYRQDPGQGLRLIYYSQIVNDFQKGDIAEGYSVSREKKESFPLTVTSAQKNPTAFYLCASSMDGHARTEAFFGQGTRLTVV.

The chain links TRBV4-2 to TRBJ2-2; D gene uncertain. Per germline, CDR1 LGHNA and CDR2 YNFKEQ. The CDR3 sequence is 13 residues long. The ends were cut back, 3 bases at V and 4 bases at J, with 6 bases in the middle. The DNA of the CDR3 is TGTGCCAGCAGCCAGACACGCACCGGGGAGCTGTTTTTT. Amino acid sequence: CASSQTRTGELFF.

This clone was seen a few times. Here the CDR3 DNA reads TGTGCCAGCAGTTTATTCGAATACAGGGGGCCTCACTATGGCTACACCTTC. This sequence encodes CASSLFEYRGPHYGYTF. The chain has TRBV28 and TRBJ1-2, with 9 bases fitting TRBD1. V shed 1 base and J 3 bases; nucleotides not matched to a gene: 9. This CDR3 region has 17 residues. Looked up from germline, CDR1 is MDHEN and CDR2 is SYDVKM.

The CDR3 DNA reads TGCGCCAGCAGCCGGGTAGGGGCTTCGTATGCCGCAGATACGCAGTATTTT. Protein product: CASSRVGASYAADTQYF. The chain joins TRBV5-1 to TRBJ2-3; possible D gene TRBD1, 5 bases. Germline CDR1 and CDR2: SGHRS and YFSETQ. The CDR3 extends over 17 amino acids. V was pared by 4 bases and J by 4 bases, with 22 bases between.

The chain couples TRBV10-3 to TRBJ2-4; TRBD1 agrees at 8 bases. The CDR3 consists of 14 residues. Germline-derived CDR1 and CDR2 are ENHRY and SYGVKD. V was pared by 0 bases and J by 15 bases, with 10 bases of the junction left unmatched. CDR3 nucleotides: TGTGCCATCAGTGAGTCTAACCGGGGACAGGCAGGGTACTTC. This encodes CAISESNRGQAGYF.

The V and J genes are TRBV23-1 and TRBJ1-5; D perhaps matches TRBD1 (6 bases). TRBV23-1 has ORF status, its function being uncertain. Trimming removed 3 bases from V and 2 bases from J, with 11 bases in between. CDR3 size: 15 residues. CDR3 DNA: TGCGCCAGCAGTCATTGCCGACAGGGCAATCAGCCCCAGCATTTT. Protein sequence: CASSHCRQGNQPQHF.

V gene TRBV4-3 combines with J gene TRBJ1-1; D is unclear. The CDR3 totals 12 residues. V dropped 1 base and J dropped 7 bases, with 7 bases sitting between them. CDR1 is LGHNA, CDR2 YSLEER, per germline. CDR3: CASSQGTLEAFF. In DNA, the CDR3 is TGCGCCAGCAGCCAAGGAACTCTTGAAGCTTTCTTT.

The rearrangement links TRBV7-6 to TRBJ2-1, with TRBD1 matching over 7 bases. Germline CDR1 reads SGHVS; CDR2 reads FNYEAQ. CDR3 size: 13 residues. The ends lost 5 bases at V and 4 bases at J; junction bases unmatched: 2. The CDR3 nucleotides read TGTGCCAGCAGCCAGGGGGTGTACAATGAGCAGTTCTTC. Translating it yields CASSQGVYNEQFF.

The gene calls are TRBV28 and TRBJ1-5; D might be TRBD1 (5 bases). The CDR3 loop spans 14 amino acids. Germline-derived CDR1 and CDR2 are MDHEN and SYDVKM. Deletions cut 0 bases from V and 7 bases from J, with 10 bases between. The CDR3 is CASSLWGREQPQHF. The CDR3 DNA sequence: TGTGCCAGCAGTTTATGGGGGCGCGAGCAGCCCCAGCATTTT.

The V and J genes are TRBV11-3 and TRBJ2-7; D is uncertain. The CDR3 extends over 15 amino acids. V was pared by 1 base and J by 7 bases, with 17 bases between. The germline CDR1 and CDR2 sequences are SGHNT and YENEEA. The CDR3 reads CASSLVFPSIREQYF. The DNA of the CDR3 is TGTGCCAGCAGCTTAGTCTTTCCATCGATCAGGGAGCAGTACTTC.

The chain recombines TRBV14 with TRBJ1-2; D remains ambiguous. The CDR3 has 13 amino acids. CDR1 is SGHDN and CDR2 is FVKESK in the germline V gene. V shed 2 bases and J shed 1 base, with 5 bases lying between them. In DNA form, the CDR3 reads TGTGCCAGCAGCCAAACTCGTAACTATGGCTACACCTTC. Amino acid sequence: CASSQTRNYGYTF.

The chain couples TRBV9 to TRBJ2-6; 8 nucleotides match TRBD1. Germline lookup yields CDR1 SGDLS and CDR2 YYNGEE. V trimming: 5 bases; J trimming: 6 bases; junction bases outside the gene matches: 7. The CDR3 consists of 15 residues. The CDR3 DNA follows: TGTGCCAGCAGTAAAAGGGGACAGGTGGCCAACGTCCTGACTTTC. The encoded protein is CASSKRGQVANVLTF.

In nucleotides, the CDR3 is TGTGCCAGTAGCTCCGGGAGGAGCTCCTACGAGCAGTACTTC. Residues: CASSSGRSSYEQYF. V and J are TRBV19 and TRBJ2-7, with 7 positions matching TRBD2. The CDR3 loop spans 14 amino acids. V dropped 6 bases and J dropped 0; count of bases not matched to a gene: 5. Germline loops: CDR1 LNHDA, CDR2 SQIVND (reference sequence).

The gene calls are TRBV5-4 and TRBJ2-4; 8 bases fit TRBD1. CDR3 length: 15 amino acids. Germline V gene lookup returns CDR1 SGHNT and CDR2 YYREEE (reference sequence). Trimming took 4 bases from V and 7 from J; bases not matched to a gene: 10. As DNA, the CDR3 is TGTGCCAGCAGCACCGCCCCAGGGGGCCGGAACATTCAGTACTTC. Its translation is CASSTAPGGRNIQYF.

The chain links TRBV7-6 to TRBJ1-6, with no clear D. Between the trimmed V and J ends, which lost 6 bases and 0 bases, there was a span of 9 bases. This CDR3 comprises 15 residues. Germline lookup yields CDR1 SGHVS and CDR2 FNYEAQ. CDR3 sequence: CASSLRSSYNSPLHF. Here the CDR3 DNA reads TGTGCCAGCAGTTTGAGGAGCTCCTATAATTCACCCCTCCACTTT.

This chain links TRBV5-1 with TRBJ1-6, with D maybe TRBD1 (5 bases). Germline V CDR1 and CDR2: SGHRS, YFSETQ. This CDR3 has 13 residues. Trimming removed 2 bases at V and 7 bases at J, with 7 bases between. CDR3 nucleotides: TGCGCCAGCAGCTTAGACAGAAATTCACCCCTCCACTTT. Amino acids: CASSLDRNSPLHF.

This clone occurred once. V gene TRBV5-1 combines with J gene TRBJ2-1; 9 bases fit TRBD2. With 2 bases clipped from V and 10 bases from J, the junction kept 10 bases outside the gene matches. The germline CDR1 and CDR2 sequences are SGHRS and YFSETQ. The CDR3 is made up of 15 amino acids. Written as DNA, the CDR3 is TGCGCCAGCAGCTTACAGGCGGGGGGGCCGGGGGAGCAGTTCTTC. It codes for CASSLQAGGPGEQFF.

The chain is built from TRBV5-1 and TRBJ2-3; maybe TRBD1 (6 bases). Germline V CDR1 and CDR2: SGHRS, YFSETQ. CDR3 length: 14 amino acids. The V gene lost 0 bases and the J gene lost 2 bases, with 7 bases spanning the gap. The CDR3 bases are TGCGCCAGCAGCTTGGGACAGGACACAGATACGCAGTATTTT. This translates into CASSLGQDTDTQYF.

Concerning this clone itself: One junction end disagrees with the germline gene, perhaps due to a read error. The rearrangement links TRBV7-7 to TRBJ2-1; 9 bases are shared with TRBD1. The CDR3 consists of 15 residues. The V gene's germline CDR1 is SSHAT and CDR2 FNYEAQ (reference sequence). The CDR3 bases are TGTGCTAGCAGCCCCGACAGGGGGGCCTACAATGAGCAGTTCTTC. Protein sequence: CASSPDRGAYNEQFF.

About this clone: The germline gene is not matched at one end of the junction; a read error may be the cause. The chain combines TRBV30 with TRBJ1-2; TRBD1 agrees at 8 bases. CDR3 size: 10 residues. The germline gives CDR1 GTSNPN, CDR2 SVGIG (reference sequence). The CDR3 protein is CAWRDRVTFF. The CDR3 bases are TGTGCCTGGAGGGACAGGGTGACCTTCTTC.

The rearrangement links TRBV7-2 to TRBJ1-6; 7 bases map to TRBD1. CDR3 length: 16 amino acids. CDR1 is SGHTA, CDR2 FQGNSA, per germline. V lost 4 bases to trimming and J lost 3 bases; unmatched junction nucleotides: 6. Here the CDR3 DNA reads TGTGCCAGCAGCTCGCTGGGACAGTACTATAATTCACCCCTCCACTTT. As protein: CASSSLGQYYNSPLHF.

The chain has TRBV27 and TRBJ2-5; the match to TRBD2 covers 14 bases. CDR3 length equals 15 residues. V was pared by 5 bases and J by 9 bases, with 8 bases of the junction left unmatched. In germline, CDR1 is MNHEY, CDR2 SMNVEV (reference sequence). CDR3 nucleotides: TGTGCCAGCAGTACGGGACTAGCGGGGGCCGGGGCCCAGTACTTC. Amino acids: CASSTGLAGAGAQYF.

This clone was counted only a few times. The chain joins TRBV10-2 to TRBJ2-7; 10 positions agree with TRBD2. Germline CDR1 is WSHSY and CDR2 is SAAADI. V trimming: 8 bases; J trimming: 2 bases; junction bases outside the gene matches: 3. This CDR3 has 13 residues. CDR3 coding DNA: TGCGCCAGCGGGACTAGCGACGCCTACGAGCAGTACTTC. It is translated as CASGTSDAYEQYF.